The present T cell receptor (beta chain) was sequenced within a study of T cells after yellow fever vaccination. At the level of the study: SMART-Seq v4 Ultra Low Input handled preparation of low-cell-number fractions.

MiXCR, run by TCRdb on the 5' RACE reads, gives a single entry per CDR3 protein. In the table there are 300,000 to 400,000 distinct CDR3 sequences, 9.5% to 15% of which are singletons. This clonotype was counted a few times. Trimming at V came to 8 bases and at J to 3 bases, leaving 14 bases not matched to a gene. The CDR3 runs to 16 residues. The clonotype comes from a man between 18 and 29 years old who received the YFV17D yellow fever vaccine. This sample comprised CD4+ T cells sorted from PBMCs, obtained 15 days after the yellow fever booster vaccination. This chain connects TRBV12-3 or TRBV12-4 to TRBJ1-2; the match to TRBD1 covers 8 bases. The CDR3 DNA reads TGTGCCAGCGTACCTGGAATGGACAGGGTGTACTATGGCTACACCTTC. Translation gives CASVPGMDRVYYGYTF.